This record covers a single T cell receptor (beta chain). The data belong to a study of shared clonotypes between healthy human individuals. V gave up 0 bases and J gave up 4 bases, with 13 bases separating them. This CDR3 is 15 amino acids long. The germline V gene has CDR1 MNHNS and CDR2 SASEGT. Repertoires were generated with immunoSEQ multiplex PCR, while TCRdb's copy carries only in-frame clones and drops some. The sample holds more than 450,000 clones, 79% seen once. The clonotype comes from a woman aged 40 to 50 in good health. Some clones in this sample may be carry-over from other donors' samples. The material sequenced was PBMCs. The chain couples TRBV6-1 to TRBJ2-7, with D tentatively TRBD2 (7 bases). The CDR3 DNA reads TGTGCCAGCAGTGAAGCGGGCGCGGGGGCGTACGAGCAGTACTTC. Its translation is CASSEAGAGAYEQYF.